This record covers a single TCR beta chain. In germline, CDR1 is SNHLY, CDR2 FYNNEI. The CDR3 sequence is 13 residues long. The V end lost 7 bases, the J end lost 5 bases, and 15 bases lay between the germline ends. This specimen belongs to a study of cytomegalovirus exposure and HLA in healthy donors. PCR employed 60 Vbeta and 13 Jbeta primers. The assay was immunoSEQ multiplex PCR, and TCRdb's table has in-frame clones only and misses some. The sample lists tens of thousands of clones; around 49% were seen once. The rearrangement uses TRBV2 and TRBJ2-7; tentatively, D is TRBD1 (5 bases). Input material: PBMCs. This TCR came from a woman between 40 and 50 years old in good health and CMV-seropositive. This chain's CDR3 is CASTSAGPHEQYF. The CDR3, as DNA: TGTGCCAGCACCTCAGCAGGGCCACACGAGCAGTACTTC.